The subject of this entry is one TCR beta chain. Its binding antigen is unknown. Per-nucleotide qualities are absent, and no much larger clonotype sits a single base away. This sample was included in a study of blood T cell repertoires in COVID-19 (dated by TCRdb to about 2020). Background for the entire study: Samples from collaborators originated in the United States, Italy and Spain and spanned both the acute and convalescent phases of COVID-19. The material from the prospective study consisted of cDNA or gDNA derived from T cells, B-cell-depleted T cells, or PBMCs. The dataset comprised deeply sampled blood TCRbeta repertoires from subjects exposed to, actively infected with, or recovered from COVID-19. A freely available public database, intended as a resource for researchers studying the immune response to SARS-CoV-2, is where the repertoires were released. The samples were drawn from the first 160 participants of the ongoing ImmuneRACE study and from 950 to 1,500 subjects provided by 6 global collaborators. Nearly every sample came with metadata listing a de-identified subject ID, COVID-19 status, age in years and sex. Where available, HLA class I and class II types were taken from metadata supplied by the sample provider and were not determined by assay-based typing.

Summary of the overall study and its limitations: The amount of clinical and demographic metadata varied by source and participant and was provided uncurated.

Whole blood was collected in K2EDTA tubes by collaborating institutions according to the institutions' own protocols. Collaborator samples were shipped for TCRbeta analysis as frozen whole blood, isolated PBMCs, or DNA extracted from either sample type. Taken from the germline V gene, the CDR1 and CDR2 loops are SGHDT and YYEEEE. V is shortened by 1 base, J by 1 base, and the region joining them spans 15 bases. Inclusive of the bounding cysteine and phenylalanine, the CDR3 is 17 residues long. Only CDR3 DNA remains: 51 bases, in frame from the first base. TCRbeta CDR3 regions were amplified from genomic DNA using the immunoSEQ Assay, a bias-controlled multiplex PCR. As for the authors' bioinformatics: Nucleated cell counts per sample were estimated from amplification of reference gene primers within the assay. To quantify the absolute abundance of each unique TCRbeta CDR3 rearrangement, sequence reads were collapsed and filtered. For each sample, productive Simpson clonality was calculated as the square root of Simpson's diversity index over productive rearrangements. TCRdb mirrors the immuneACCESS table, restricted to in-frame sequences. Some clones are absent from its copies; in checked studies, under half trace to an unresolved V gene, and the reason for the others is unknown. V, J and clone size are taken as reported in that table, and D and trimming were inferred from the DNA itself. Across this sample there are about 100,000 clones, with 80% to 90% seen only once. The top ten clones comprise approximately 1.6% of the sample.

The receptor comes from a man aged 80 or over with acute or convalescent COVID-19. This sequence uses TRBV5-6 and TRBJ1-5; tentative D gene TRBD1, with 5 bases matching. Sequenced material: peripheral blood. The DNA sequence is TGTGCCAGCAGCTTGTACTCAGGGTCTGGGAGCAATCAGCCCCAGCATTTT. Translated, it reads CASSLYSGSGSNQPQHF. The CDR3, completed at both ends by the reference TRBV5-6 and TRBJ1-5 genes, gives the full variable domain DAGVTQSPTHLIKTRGQQVTLRCSPKSGHDTVSWYQQALGQGPQFIFQYYEEEERQRGNFPDRFSGHQFPNYSSELNVNALLLGDSALYLCASSLYSGSGSNQPQHFGDGTRLSIL.